The rows below give T cell receptor beta chains drawn from one sample of a study of early T cells in non-severe SARS-CoV-2 infection. TCRdb re-called the 5' RACE reads through MiXCR, storing one row per CDR3 protein. The table shows around 60,000 distinct CDR3 sequences, with roughly 18% occurring only once. The sample here was whole blood, taken at baseline. Receptor source: an adult who was a healthcare worker with PCR-confirmed SARS-CoV-2 infection or an uninfected control (not recorded which). Each CDR3 is given with its conserved first and last residue. A row's size may be missing; if present it is once, few, many or a size class.

cdr3_aa j_call v_call clone_size
CASSRDGAASYEQYF TRBJ2-7 TRBV19 .
CASSLRTAAYEQYF TRBJ2-7 TRBV5-6 .
CASMAGTNYGYTF TRBJ1-2 TRBV6-5 .
CASSLAGGQGNIQYF TRBJ2-4 TRBV5-4 once
CSASREGWGDEAFF TRBJ1-1 TRBV20-1 many
CASSPPGTGGSYTF TRBJ1-2 TRBV18 .
CSDRLAGVHEQFF TRBJ2-1 TRBV29-1 .
CASRRELRTDTQYF TRBJ2-3 TRBV12-3/TRBV12-4 .
CSAKRGFDTDTQYF TRBJ2-3 TRBV20-1 few
CASSRSERAQGYTF TRBJ1-2 TRBV6-5 many
CATRGLGLAEETQYF TRBJ2-5 TRBV19 .
CASSFEITDTQYF TRBJ2-3 TRBV7-6 .
CASSGRSPLASRNEQFF TRBJ2-1 TRBV21-1 few
CASSLAKGPSMNTEAFF TRBJ1-1 TRBV7-9 .
CASSVDSQETQYF TRBJ2-5 TRBV5-6 .